The 28 T cell receptor beta chains below all came from one sample that was sequenced in a study of blood T cells in healthy people across ages. With a J-beta primer mix and a sample-barcoded 5' primer, a second PCR ran about 6 to 11 cycles. One entry per CDR3 protein results from TCRdb running MiXCR on the 5' RACE reads. The table shows some 1.4 million distinct CDR3 sequences, with about 43% occurring only once. The specimen sequenced was blood. The receptors here all came from a woman younger than 30 in good health.

This clonotype was seen a handful of times. The gene calls are TRBV14 and TRBJ2-1; 9 nucleotides align to TRBD2. The junction had 3 bases not matched to a gene; V was cut back by 1 base and J by 8 bases. The germline gives CDR1 SGHDN, CDR2 FVKESK. This CDR3 contains 14 residues. In nucleotides, the CDR3 is TGTGCCAGCAGCCAAGTAGCGGGAGTCGATGAGCAGTTCTTC. Translating gives CASSQVAGVDEQFF.

This clonotype was seen once. At one of its ends the junction is not consistent with the germline gene, which may arise from a read error. This chain uses TRBV6-5 with TRBJ2-1, with D unclear. Per the germline V gene, CDR1 is MNHEY and CDR2 is SVGAGI. The CDR3 has 15 residues. The DNA of the CDR3 is TGTGCCAGCAGTTACTCGGCCAGCTCCTACAATGGGCAGTTCTTC. Residues: CASSYSASSYNGQFF.

This clonotype has only a few counts. The CDR3 DNA follows: TGTGCCATCAGCGGCGAGCCTGGGACTGGCGGGAGTCTGAATGAGCAGTTCTTC. Residues: CAISGEPGTGGSLNEQFF. The rearrangement uses TRBV10-3 and TRBJ2-1, with 7 bases fitting TRBD2. Losses at the gene ends were 6 bases for V and 7 bases for J; bases not matched to a gene: 21. The CDR3 covers 18 residues. Per germline, CDR1 ENHRY and CDR2 SYGVKD.

This clonotype was observed a handful of times. The rearrangement joins TRBV28 to TRBJ1-2, with 7 bases fitting TRBD1. V lost 1 base and J lost 8; bases outside the gene matches: 10. Germline loops: CDR1 MDHEN, CDR2 SYDVKM. The CDR3 totals 15 residues. The CDR3 region is CASSLLGQTIGGYTF. The CDR3 nucleotides are TGTGCCAGCAGTTTATTGGGACAGACCATTGGGGGCTACACCTTC.

The table lists this clonotype with a few counts. The V call is TRBV29-1, the J call TRBJ2-1, with D maybe TRBD2 (7 bases). The DNA end is more similar to TRBJ2-7, so the J call may be wrong. CDR3 length: 15 residues. CDR1 is SQVTM and CDR2 is ANQGSEA in the germline V gene. Here the CDR3 DNA reads TGCAGCGTTGAAAGTACGCGGGGGCCCTACAATGAGCAGTACTTC. It is translated as CSVESTRGPYNEQYF.

The genes are TRBV29-1 and TRBJ1-1; the D gene is possibly TRBD1 (6 bases). V was pared by 3 bases and J by 10 bases, with 18 bases between. The CDR3 has 13 amino acids. Germline CDR1 and CDR2: SQVTM and ANQGSEA. The CDR3, as DNA: TGCAGCGTTGACCACGGGGGGCGAGGGATAGCTTTCTTT. Its protein is CSVDHGGRGIAFF.

Here the CDR3 reads CAIESTRTGELFF. CDR3 coding DNA: TGTGCCATCGAGAGTACTCGGACCGGGGAGCTGTTTTTT. The rearrangement joins TRBV6-8 to TRBJ2-2; no reliable D call. The germline CDR1 and CDR2 sequences are MNHGY and SAAAGT. Trimming shortened V by 10 bases and J by 5 bases, and 14 bases separated the two germline ends. There are 13 residues in the CDR3.

This clonotype was observed once. This rearrangement joins TRBV18 to TRBJ2-1; 9 bases are a match to TRBD1. The germline V gene has CDR1 KGHSH and CDR2 LQKENI. The CDR3 sequence is 13 residues long. Trimming cost V 3 bases and J 10 bases; bases outside gene matches: 4. CDR3 sequence (DNA): TGTGCCAGCTCACCGGGACAGGGTCGCGAGCAGTTCTTC. As protein: CASSPGQGREQFF.

This clonotype was counted a few times. The J gene is TRBJ1-6, the V gene TRBV12-3 or TRBV12-4; 9 bases map to TRBD1. This CDR3 comprises 15 residues. V shed 2 bases and J 7 bases; nucleotides not matched to a gene: 3. CDR3: CASSLRDRANSPLHF. CDR3 nucleotides: TGTGCCAGCAGTTTAAGGGACAGGGCCAATTCACCCCTCCACTTT.

This rearrangement joins TRBV6-5 to TRBJ2-4; the match to TRBD2 covers 9 bases. The closer fit of TRBJ2-7 to the DNA end suggests the J call may be wrong. The V gene's germline CDR1 is MNHEY and CDR2 SVGAGI. The CDR3 is 15 residues long. The CDR3 region has the DNA TGTGCCGCCTCCTCACCGGGACTAGCCTCCTACGAGCAGTACTTC. This translates into CAASSPGLASYEQYF.

V gene TRBV27 combines with J gene TRBJ1-2; 10 bases fit TRBD1. Unmatched junction bases numbered 11, after V lost 5 bases and J lost 2 bases. This CDR3 is built from 17 residues. CDR1 and CDR2 from the germline V gene are MNHEY and SMNVEV (reference sequence). Here the CDR3 DNA reads TGTGCCAGCAGTCCGCGGGACAGGGGAATGATAAACTATGGCTACACCTTC. Protein: CASSPRDRGMINYGYTF.

V and J are TRBV29-1 and TRBJ2-5, with D perhaps matching TRBD1 (6 bases). Germline V lookup: CDR1 SQVTM, CDR2 ANQGSEA. The ends were cut back, 6 bases at V and 13 bases at J, with 21 bases in the middle. The CDR3 spans 12 residues. CDR3 bases: TGCAGCGTCGACCAGGGGTTGTACGAGCGGTACTTC. Protein: CSVDQGLYERYF.

This clonotype appeared many times. The gene calls are TRBV29-1 and TRBJ2-5; the D gene is possibly TRBD1 (6 bases). This CDR3 spans 12 amino acids. V was cut by 5 bases and J by 1 base, with 8 bases left in between. Germline V CDR1 and CDR2: SQVTM, ANQGSEA. The CDR3 region has the DNA TGCAGCGTTACAGGGTCCCAAGAGACCCAGTACTTC. As protein: CSVTGSQETQYF.

V and J are TRBV6-5 and TRBJ2-1, with D maybe TRBD1 (6 bases). V dropped 11 bases and J dropped 8 bases, with 19 bases sitting between them. The length of the CDR3 is 13 residues. The germline V gene encodes CDR1 MNHEY and CDR2 SVGAGI. The CDR3, as DNA: TGTGCCTGCTATCAGGGGCCGAACGATGAGCAGTTCTTC. It encodes CACYQGPNDEQFF.

This clonotype has only a few counts. The chain uses TRBV3-1 and TRBJ2-3; 9 bases fit TRBD2. The germline CDR1 and CDR2 sequences are LGHDT and YNNKEL (reference sequence). The CDR3 extends over 16 amino acids. The J segment lost 3 bases and the V segment lost 0 bases, leaving 4 bases of the junction unmatched. CDR3 sequence: CASSQERLAGTDTQYF. Here the CDR3 DNA reads TGTGCCAGCAGCCAAGAACGCCTAGCGGGGACAGATACGCAGTATTTT.

This clonotype was detected a few times. This chain connects TRBV3-1 to TRBJ1-1; D ambiguous. The CDR3 length is 13 residues. Deletions cut 1 base from V and 5 bases from J, with 8 bases between. Germline lookup yields CDR1 LGHDT and CDR2 YNNKEL (reference sequence). This CDR3 is CASSQAGRTEAFF. In DNA, the CDR3 is TGTGCCAGCAGCCAAGCGGGGAGGACTGAAGCTTTCTTT. Looking up the rest from reference TRBV3-1 and TRBJ1-1 gives the full variable domain: DTAVSQTPKYLVTQMGNDKSIKCEQNLGHDTMYWYKQDSKKFLKIMFSYNNKELIINETVPNRFSPKSPDKAHLNLHINSLELGDSAVYFCASSQAGRTEAFFGQGTRLTVV.

The rearrangement joins TRBV18 to TRBJ2-3; 7 nucleotides agree with TRBD1. The CDR3 is 14 residues long. CDR1 is KGHSH and CDR2 is LQKENI in the germline V gene. The V gene end was trimmed by 0 bases and the J gene end by 7 bases; junction bases not matched to a gene: 4. The CDR3 nucleotides are TGTGCCAGCTCACCACCGGACAGGTCAAATACGCAGTATTTT. Protein: CASSPPDRSNTQYF.

This clonotype was seen only a few times. This chain joins TRBV6-1 and TRBJ1-6; D not certain. V was shortened by 3 bases and J by 7 bases, with 7 bases between the two germline ends. The CDR3 is made up of 13 amino acids. Germline V lookup: CDR1 MNHNS, CDR2 SASEGT. The CDR3 spells CASSEQENSPLHF. In DNA, the CDR3 is TGTGCCAGCAGTGAGCAGGAAAATTCACCCCTCCACTTT.

The V gene is TRBV14, the J gene TRBJ2-7; 8 positions match TRBD2. The CDR3 totals 15 residues. Germline CDR1 reads SGHDN; CDR2 reads FVKESK. Trimming took 0 bases from V and 6 from J; bases not matched to a gene: 7. The CDR3 nucleotides are TGTGCCAGCAGCCAAGAGGGACTAGTGAGCGGCGAGCAGTACTTC. Protein: CASSQEGLVSGEQYF.

This clonotype appeared a few times. V usage is TRBV20-1 and J usage is TRBJ2-3; 7 bases line up with TRBD2. The CDR3 runs to 17 residues. V lost 5 bases and J lost 1; bases outside the gene matches: 15. The germline CDR1 and CDR2 sequences are DFQATT and SNEGSKA (reference sequence). CDR3 sequence reads: CSAPSNLAEKGTDTQYF. In DNA, the CDR3 is TGCAGTGCTCCCTCCAACCTAGCGGAAAAAGGCACAGATACGCAGTATTTT.

The genes are TRBV7-9 and TRBJ1-1, with D possibly being TRBD1 (5 bases). The V gene lost 5 bases and the J gene lost 6 bases, with 13 bases spanning the gap. CDR1 is SEHNR and CDR2 is FQNEAQ in the germline V gene (reference sequence). This CDR3 region has 13 residues. The CDR3 DNA reads TGTGCCAGCAGCCGCGGGGGTAGAGCTGAAGCTTTCTTT. This codes for CASSRGGRAEAFF.

This clonotype was seen more than once but under ten times. The J gene is TRBJ2-5, the V gene TRBV12-3 or TRBV12-4; 12 bases map to TRBD2. The CDR3 length is 16 residues. Trimming took 3 bases from V and 0 from J; bases not matched to a gene: 2. Written as DNA, the CDR3 is TGTGCCAGCAGTTTCCTAGCGGGGGGGTACCAAGAGACCCAGTACTTC. As protein: CASSFLAGGYQETQYF.

The chain joins TRBV12-3 or TRBV12-4 to TRBJ2-1, with 7 bases lining up with TRBD2. The ends lost 10 bases at V and 8 bases at J; junction bases unmatched: 14. This CDR3 comprises 14 residues. CDR3 region: CATKRTGGYHEQFF. CDR3 in DNA: TGTGCCACCAAGAGGACGGGAGGTTACCATGAGCAGTTCTTC.

This clonotype was seen a few times. V gene TRBV4-2 combines with J gene TRBJ1-4; tentatively, D is TRBD1 (6 bases). The V and J ends lost 4 bases and 0 bases respectively, with 21 bases between them. CDR1 is LGHNA and CDR2 is YNFKEQ in the germline V gene. This CDR3 has 19 residues. CDR3 amino acids: CASSLRGGAAGATNEKLFF. The CDR3 nucleotides read TGTGCCAGCAGCCTTCGGGGGGGCGCAGCCGGAGCAACTAATGAAAAACTGTTTTTT.

This clonotype was detected a few times. The V and J genes are TRBV10-3 and TRBJ2-2; D tentatively fits TRBD1 or TRBD2 (5 bases each). Germline V lookup: CDR1 ENHRY, CDR2 SYGVKD. The CDR3 length is 13 residues. Trimming cost V 9 bases and J 0 bases, with 8 bases left between them. This CDR3 is CAMGVANTGELFF. Written as DNA, the CDR3 is TGTGCCATGGGGGTGGCGAACACCGGGGAGCTGTTTTTT.

This clonotype was observed a few times. The J gene is TRBJ1-2, the V gene TRBV10-3; tentative D call: TRBD1 (6 bases). Trimming left V 2 bases short and J 0 bases short, with 7 bases between. This CDR3 is built from 14 residues. Per germline, CDR1 ENHRY and CDR2 SYGVKD. The CDR3 nucleotides read TGTGCCATCAGTGAGCCAGGGGCTAACTATGGCTACACCTTC. This codes for CAISEPGANYGYTF.

This clonotype has a handful of counts. V is TRBV28 and J is TRBJ1-2, with D possibly TRBD1 on 6 matching bases. Germline V CDR1 and CDR2: MDHEN, SYDVKM. The V and J ends lost 7 bases and 9 bases respectively, with 18 bases between them. CDR3 length: 13 residues. This chain's CDR3 is CASIKGGLQSYTF. Here the CDR3 DNA reads TGTGCCAGCATCAAGGGGGGATTACAAAGCTACACCTTC.

V usage is TRBV5-1 and J usage is TRBJ1-2, with D tentatively TRBD1 (5 bases). V lost 8 bases and J lost 8, with 13 bases in between. The CDR3 contains 11 residues. The germline gives CDR1 SGHRS, CDR2 YFSETQ. In DNA form, the CDR3 reads TGCGCCAGTCCGGTTGAGGGGGGCTACACCTTC. This translates into CASPVEGGYTF.